The 15 T cell receptor beta chains below come from one sample, sequenced in a study of shared clonotypes between healthy human individuals (dated by TCRdb to 2018 to 2021). CD8 naive samples consisted of CD45RO-negative cells that were positively selected for CCR7, yielding a CD45RA+CCR7+ population without TemRA cells. The library was built by means of the immunoSEQ multiplex PCR assay. TCRdb holds this immuneACCESS table with in-frame rearrangements only. Some clones are missing; in checked studies, unresolved V genes explain under half, and the rest has no known cause. The sample contains 800,000 or so clones, around 96% of them found a single time. About 0.21% of the sample goes to the ten largest clones. Specimen: naive CD8+ T cells sorted from blood. The intended sense of this specimen's cell subset or site label: CD45RA+CCR7+. Receptors originate from a man aged 25 to 45 in good health.

This chain uses TRBV7-9 with TRBJ2-7; 8 bases fit TRBD1. The CDR3 contains 15 residues. Germline CDR1 SEHNR, CDR2 FQNEAQ (reference sequence). Losses at the gene ends were 5 bases for V and 7 bases for J; bases not matched to a gene: 13. The CDR3 protein is CASSQDYRGLFEQYF. The CDR3, as DNA: TGTGCCAGCAGCCAAGATTACAGGGGGTTATTTGAGCAGTACTTC.

The chain joins TRBV7-9 to TRBJ2-7; D is possibly TRBD1 (6 bases). This CDR3 has 14 amino acids. V lost 5 bases and J 2 bases, leaving 13 bases between the germline ends. From germline, CDR1 is SEHNR and CDR2 FQNEAQ (reference sequence). The CDR3 is CASSGPGQTYEQYF. Here the CDR3 DNA reads TGTGCCAGCAGCGGACCCGGACAGACCTACGAGCAGTACTTC.

The chain's CDR3 is CASSLGWTGGGQPQHF. The CDR3, as DNA: TGTGCCAGCAGCTTAGGGTGGACAGGGGGCGGTCAGCCCCAGCATTTT. The chain is built from TRBV7-9 and TRBJ1-5, with 11 bases matching TRBD1. The trim removed 1 base at V and 6 bases at J, leaving 5 bases unmatched. The CDR3 runs 16 residues. Germline V gene lookup returns CDR1 SEHNR and CDR2 FQNEAQ (reference sequence).

The V gene is TRBV7-2, the J gene TRBJ2-7; no clear D. Germline V gene sequence: CDR1 SGHTA, CDR2 FQGNSA. Trimming removed 4 bases at V and 0 bases at J, with 4 bases between. The CDR3 totals 12 residues. The chain's CDR3 is CASSSPSYEQYF. The CDR3 coding sequence is TGTGCCAGCAGCTCACCCTCCTACGAGCAGTACTTC.

The chain uses TRBV4-1 and TRBJ1-1; D perhaps matches TRBD1 (5 bases). This CDR3 region has 13 residues. Trimming shortened V by 6 bases and J by 3 bases, and 11 bases separated the two germline ends. Germline CDR1 reads MGHRA; CDR2 reads YSYEKL. The CDR3 region is CASRRGEDTEAFF. The CDR3 bases are TGCGCCAGCAGACGAGGGGAGGACACTGAAGCTTTCTTT.

The chain links TRBV29-1 to TRBJ2-7; D not certain. The CDR3 extends over 13 amino acids. The V gene's germline CDR1 is SQVTM and CDR2 ANQGSEA. The V end was cut by 7 bases, the J end by 0 bases, with 13 bases between. The CDR3 bases are TGCAGCGCGAAGACACTGAGCTCCTACGAGCAGTACTTC. Protein: CSAKTLSSYEQYF.

The chain recombines TRBV14 with TRBJ2-1, with TRBD2 matching 7 bases. In germline, CDR1 is SGHDN, CDR2 FVKESK. The junction had 11 bases not matched to a gene; V was cut back by 3 bases and J by 6 bases. This CDR3 region has 16 residues. The CDR3, as DNA: TGTGCCAGCAGCCACCCCAGAGGGAGGGCCCTCAATGAGCAGTTCTTC. Protein: CASSHPRGRALNEQFF.

The chain's CDR3 is CASSDVTDNTGELFF. The CDR3, as DNA: TGCGCCAGCAGTGATGTGACAGACAACACCGGGGAGCTGTTTTTT. The J gene is TRBJ2-2, the V gene TRBV10-1; maybe TRBD1 (5 bases). Germline CDR1 WNHNN, CDR2 SYGVQD (reference sequence). V shed 3 bases and J shed 2 bases, with 10 bases lying between them. The CDR3 extends over 15 amino acids.

This chain joins TRBV11-2 and TRBJ2-3; TRBD2 aligns across 10 bases. The CDR3 length is 16 residues. Germline V gene data show CDR1 as SGHAT and CDR2 as FQNNGV. V shed 2 bases and J 2 bases; nucleotides not matched to a gene: 4. CDR3 DNA: TGTGCCAGCAGCTTACTGGGACTAGCGTCCACAGATACGCAGTATTTT. Translating gives CASSLLGLASTDTQYF. The full variable domain, rest sourced from reference TRBV11-2 and TRBJ2-3, is EAGVAQSPRYKIIEKRQSVAFWCNPISGHATLYWYQQILGQGPKLLIQFQNNGVVDDSQLPKDRFSAERLKGVDSTLKIQPAKLEDSAVYLCASSLLGLASTDTQYFGPGTRLTVL.

The chain uses TRBV7-8 and TRBJ2-5; weak D call: TRBD1 (6 bases). The CDR3 covers 17 residues. Germline V gives CDR1 SGHVS, CDR2 FQNEAQ. V was trimmed by 7 bases and J by 2 bases, leaving 23 bases between them. The CDR3 sequence: CASNQGTVMGLQETQYF. CDR3 coding DNA: TGTGCCAGCAACCAGGGGACCGTGATGGGATTGCAAGAGACCCAGTACTTC.

This rearrangement joins TRBV14 to TRBJ2-3; 12 nucleotides line up with TRBD2. The CDR3 contains 17 residues. Germline assignment: CDR1 SGHDN and CDR2 FVKESK. J was trimmed by 1 base and V by 1 base; bases with no gene match: 3. Written as DNA, the CDR3 is TGTGCCAGCAGCCAAGGACTAGCGGGAGTGGGCACAGATACGCAGTATTTT. Protein: CASSQGLAGVGTDTQYF.

The V call is TRBV6-5, the J call TRBJ2-2, with 9 bases aligning to TRBD1. The CDR3 extends over 14 amino acids. The V segment lost 4 bases and the J segment 5 bases; nucleotides outside the gene matches: 2. Germline V gene sequence: CDR1 MNHEY, CDR2 SVGAGI. The CDR3 loop is CASSSGTGTGELFF. The CDR3, as DNA: TGTGCCAGCAGTTCCGGGACAGGGACCGGGGAGCTGTTTTTT.

As concerns this clone: Additional DNA sequences in this sample encode the identical CDR3. This sequence joins TRBV19 and TRBJ2-7; D ambiguous. V lost 2 bases and J 1 base, leaving 6 bases between the germline ends. Germline CDR1 LNHDA, CDR2 SQIVND (reference sequence). This CDR3 contains 13 residues. The CDR3 reads CASSISSSYEQYF. DNA of the CDR3: TGTGCCAGTAGTATATCCTCTTCCTACGAGCAGTACTTC.

V usage is TRBV6-5 and J usage is TRBJ1-1, with D perhaps TRBD1 (5 bases). The CDR3 length is 13 residues. V was shortened by 4 bases and J by 4 bases, with 10 bases between the two germline ends. Germline loops: CDR1 MNHEY, CDR2 SVGAGI. The CDR3 sequence: CASSWGTSTEAFF. In DNA, the CDR3 is TGTGCCAGCAGTTGGGGGACTTCCACTGAAGCTTTCTTT.

This rearrangement joins TRBV7-9 to TRBJ1-4; D call uncertain. CDR3 length: 14 amino acids. Trimming pared 4 bases from V and 4 bases from J, leaving 10 bases between. In germline, CDR1 is SEHNR, CDR2 FQNEAQ (reference sequence). In DNA form, the CDR3 reads TGTGCCAGCAGCTCACGGAGGGTTAATGAAAAACTGTTTTTT. It yields the protein CASSSRRVNEKLFF.